The rows below give T cell receptor beta chains drawn from one sample of a study of blood T cell repertoires in COVID-19. The assay was immunoSEQ multiplex PCR, and TCRdb's table has in-frame clones only and misses some. Of roughly 250,000 clones in the sample, 80% to 90% were seen once. The sample comprised PBMCs or T cells enriched from blood (not recorded which). The receptors derive from a woman between 50 and 59 years old who had recovered from COVID-19. CDR3s leave out the opening cysteine and the closing phenylalanine or tryptophan. Each record gives: V gene, CDR3 protein.

TRBV2 ASSERSGLYNEQF
TRBV19 ASSNPGEIREKLF
TRBV27 ASSTYEAGATEAF
TRBV7-9 ASSPATGNQPQH
TRBV29-1 SVESGEVRSYNEQF
TRBV20-1 SASIANSYEQY
TRBV29-1 SVEQGMNTEAF
TRBV28 ASRPIGTGPSGEQY
TRBV28 ASSSRSRWSGPTYNEQF
TRBV6-5 ASSLTGGSPLH
TRBV6-1 ASSEGVKLF
TRBV12-3/TRBV12-4 ASSPSRAEAF
TRBV10-1 ASSESQAEQY
TRBV13 ASSLSRSNQPQH
TRBV7-9 ASGQPGLGEQF
TRBV10-2 ASSEVHLTLYYGYT
TRBV7-5 ARSLAFDFPGGYNSPLH
TRBV7-8 ASSRTSGVSTDTQY
TRBV7-2 ASSSQPGQGRAF
TRBV5-4 ASSSAGTGIGEKLF
TRBV6-6 ASSYRDKNSPLH
TRBV19 ASSVRLAGGPSDTQY
TRBV5-4 ASSLPGEYGELF
TRBV14 ASSRDRVKAF
TRBV20-1 SAPDSYEQY
TRBV23-1 ASSHRTGGHSGANVLT
TRBV30 AWRPGLMNTEAF
TRBV11-2 ASSGAYSAGQY
TRBV9 ASSAAGTGGPGGEQY
TRBV2 ASSSQGYEQY
TRBV20-1 SAHHNEQF
TRBV5-1 ASSLTGGYTDTQY
TRBV28 ASWNSGTGGGETQY
TRBV27 ATRGTGGTDTQY
TRBV10-3 AIKQGLLNTEAF
TRBV9 ASSGRTSFQY
TRBV2 ASSDRTRGYNEQF
TRBV28 ASSFQGMTQY
TRBV5-6 ASSFAGVETQY
TRBV10-3 AISVSGMVDTQY
TRBV18 ASSPGGLSPLH
TRBV28 ASSTPGHNYGYT
TRBV27 ASSLYGTEAF
TRBV5-6 ASSLGTGLPKQF
TRBV6-6 ASSYSTAGGVEKAF
TRBV28 ASSPRTSGTGEQY
TRBV28 DDSISNQPQH
TRBV19 ASSFKPLTAIVNTGELF
TRBV6-6 ASRIRDRGLYSPLH
TRBV28 ASSAGLAGVLSYEQY
TRBV5-1 ASSLAPGATSGNTIY
TRBV28 ASTFKTGGVGYGYT
TRBV27 ASRPTGGSGYT
TRBV2 ASNRESSYNSPLH
TRBV12-3/TRBV12-4 ASSLTGAYEQY